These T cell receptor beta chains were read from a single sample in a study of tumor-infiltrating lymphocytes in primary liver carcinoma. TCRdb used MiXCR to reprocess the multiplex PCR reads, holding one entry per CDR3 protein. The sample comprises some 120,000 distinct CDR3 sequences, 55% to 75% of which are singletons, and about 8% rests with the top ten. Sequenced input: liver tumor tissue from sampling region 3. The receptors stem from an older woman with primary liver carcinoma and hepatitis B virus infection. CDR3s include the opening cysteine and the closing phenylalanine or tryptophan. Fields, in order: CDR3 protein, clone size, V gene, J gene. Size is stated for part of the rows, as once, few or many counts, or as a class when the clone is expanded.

CDR3 protein: CVSSTTGRESDEQYF
clone size: NA
V gene: TRBV5-1
J gene: TRBJ2-7

CDR3 protein: CAWRARTGRNPPERNTEAFF
clone size: NA
V gene: TRBV30
J gene: TRBJ1-1

CDR3 protein: CASSLGLAEIYNEEFF
clone size: once
V gene: TRBV7-9
J gene: TRBJ2-1

CDR3 protein: CPSSWAGTAPEQYF
clone size: NA
V gene: TRBV6-6
J gene: TRBJ2-7

CDR3 protein: CASSYGLAGGVDTQYF
clone size: many
V gene: TRBV7-8
J gene: TRBJ2-3

CDR3 protein: CTSSFSGSAGTTDTQYF
clone size: NA
V gene: TRBV5-1
J gene: TRBJ2-3

CDR3 protein: CASRQGAGSGANVLTF
clone size: once
V gene: TRBV28
J gene: TRBJ2-6

CDR3 protein: CASSGAKNIRYF
clone size: NA
V gene: TRBV11-3
J gene: TRBJ2-4

CDR3 protein: CASSLGSAGVNVLTF
clone size: NA
V gene: TRBV11-2
J gene: TRBJ2-6

CDR3 protein: CASNPGTRPDTQYF
clone size: NA
V gene: TRBV12-3/TRBV12-4
J gene: TRBJ2-3

CDR3 protein: CASSLDLTSGGDEQFF
clone size: NA
V gene: TRBV11-2
J gene: TRBJ2-1

CDR3 protein: CASRAQGNTQYF
clone size: many
V gene: TRBV12-3/TRBV12-4
J gene: TRBJ2-3

CDR3 protein: CASSLRGGLEQYF
clone size: many
V gene: TRBV5-1
J gene: TRBJ2-7

CDR3 protein: CSVRVGSEAFF
clone size: medium-sized
V gene: TRBV29-1
J gene: TRBJ1-1

CDR3 protein: CVSMKKTEVDEQYF
clone size: NA
V gene: TRBV13
J gene: TRBJ2-7

CDR3 protein: CASSLVRGMNTEACF
clone size: NA
V gene: TRBV11-2
J gene: TRBJ1-1

CDR3 protein: CTTNRGSSYEQYF
clone size: NA
V gene: TRBV28
J gene: TRBJ2-7

CDR3 protein: CASSSRSQETQYF
clone size: NA
V gene: TRBV11-2
J gene: TRBJ2-5

CDR3 protein: CASSPTGRVYEQYF
clone size: NA
V gene: TRBV4-1
J gene: TRBJ2-7

CDR3 protein: CAWTFWDRGLYEQYF
clone size: NA
V gene: TRBV30
J gene: TRBJ2-7

CDR3 protein: CASSAGTTWNTRELFF
clone size: NA
V gene: TRBV11-1
J gene: TRBJ2-2